The clone carrying this T cell receptor (beta chain) has a count of ten or more. Trimming at V came to 1 base and at J to 8 bases, leaving 7 bases not matched to a gene. CDR3 length: 14 residues. Germline assignment: CDR1 SQVTM and CDR2 ANQGSEA. The sample is drawn from a study of T-cell memory formation after mild COVID-19. TCRdb called the 5' RACE reads again in MiXCR, with one record for every CDR3 protein. This table holds fewer than 450,000 distinct CDR3 sequences, roughly 26% found once. Sequences were obtained from PBMCs or a T cell subset sorted from them (not recorded which). This TCR came from an adult woman who had mild COVID-19 (a few samples of this study predate the infection). Cell type and time point are not known. V is TRBV29-1 and J is TRBJ2-1, with 8 bases fitting TRBD1. The CDR3 sequence is CSVEVPGQGYEQFF. The CDR3 DNA sequence: TGCAGCGTTGAAGTCCCTGGACAGGGTTATGAGCAGTTCTTC.